This section outlines one T cell receptor (beta chain) sequence together with its context. In the original analysis: The authors estimated nucleated cell counts from reference gene primer amplification. Assay used: immunoSEQ multiplex PCR; TCRdb lists only in-frame clones, some missing. From that table come the V and J calls and clone size; the DNA was used to work out D and trimming. In the table there are 30,000 to 40,000 clones, around 81% of which are singletons. This CDR3 comprises 15 residues. After removal of 6 bases from V and 3 bases from J, the junction contained 6 bases not matched to a gene. From germline, CDR1 is LGHNT and CDR2 FRNRAP. This entry comes from a study of blood T cell repertoires in COVID-19. Whole-study context: Samples representing acute and convalescent COVID-19 were sourced from the United States, Italy and Spain. PBMCs, B-cell-depleted T cells, or T cells provided the cDNA or gDNA that made up the material.

The chain uses TRBV12-5 and TRBJ2-3; TRBD1 aligns across 10 bases. This clonotype originated in a man aged 45-65 years with active COVID-19. Sequences were obtained from peripheral blood. CDR3 nucleotides: TGTGCTAGTGGATCACCGGGACAGGGGACAGATACGCAGTATTTT. It is translated as CASGSPGQGTDTQYF.